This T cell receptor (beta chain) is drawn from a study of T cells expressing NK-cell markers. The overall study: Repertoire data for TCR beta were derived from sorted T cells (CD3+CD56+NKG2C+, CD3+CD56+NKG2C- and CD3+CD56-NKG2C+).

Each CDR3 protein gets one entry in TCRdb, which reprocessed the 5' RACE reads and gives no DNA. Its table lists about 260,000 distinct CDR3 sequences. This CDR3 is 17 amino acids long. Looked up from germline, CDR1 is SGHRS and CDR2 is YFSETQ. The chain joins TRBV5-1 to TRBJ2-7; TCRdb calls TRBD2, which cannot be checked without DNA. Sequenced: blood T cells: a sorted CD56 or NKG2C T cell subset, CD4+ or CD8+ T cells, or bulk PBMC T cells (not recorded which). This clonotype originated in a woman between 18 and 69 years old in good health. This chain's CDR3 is CASGSPGLPRGSYEQYF.